Below, one TCR beta chain is given with its context. Its antigen is unidentified. The entry originates in a study of yellow fever vaccine responses in identical twins. The study's findings and limits: Twins reportedly appeared to share part of their vaccine T cell response while keeping part individual.

TCRdb itself ran the RT-PCR reads through MiXCR, one entry per CDR3 protein. The sample holds around 990 distinct CDR3 sequences; around 81% are singletons and the top ten take about 26%. CDR1 is DFQATT, CDR2 SNEGSKA, per germline (reference sequence). CDR3 length: 14 amino acids. The TCR was taken from a female donor who received the yellow fever vaccine. The starting material was T cells from blood (PBMCs), unsorted or a sorted subset (not recorded which), obtained before or after yellow fever vaccination (not recorded which). The chain joins TRBV20-1 to TRBJ2-2; no clear D. The CDR3 here is CSPLLSANTGELFF. The CDR3 nucleotides read TGCAGCCCACTACTTTCCGCGAACACCGGGGAGCTGTTTTTT.